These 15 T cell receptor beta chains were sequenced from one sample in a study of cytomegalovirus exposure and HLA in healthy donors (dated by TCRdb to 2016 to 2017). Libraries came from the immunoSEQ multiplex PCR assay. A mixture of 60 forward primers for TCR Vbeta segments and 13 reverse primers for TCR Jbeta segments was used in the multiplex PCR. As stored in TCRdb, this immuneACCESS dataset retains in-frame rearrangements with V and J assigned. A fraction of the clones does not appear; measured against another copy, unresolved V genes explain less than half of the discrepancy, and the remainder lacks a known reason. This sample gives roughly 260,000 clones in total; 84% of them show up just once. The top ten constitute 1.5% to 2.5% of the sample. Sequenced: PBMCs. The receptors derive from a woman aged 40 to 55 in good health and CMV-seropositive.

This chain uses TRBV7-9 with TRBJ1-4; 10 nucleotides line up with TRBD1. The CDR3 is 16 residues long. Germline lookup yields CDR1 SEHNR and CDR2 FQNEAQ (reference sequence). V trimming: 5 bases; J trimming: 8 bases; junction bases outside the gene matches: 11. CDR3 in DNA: TGTGCCAGCAGCCTGGCCGGGGACAGGGGAAGGGAAAAACTGTTTTTT. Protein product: CASSLAGDRGREKLFF. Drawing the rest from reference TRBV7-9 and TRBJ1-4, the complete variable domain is DTGVSQNPRHKITKRGQNVTFRCDPISEHNRLYWYRQTLGQGPEFLTYFQNEAQLEKSRLLSDRFSAERPKGSFSTLEIQRTEQGDSAMYLCASSLAGDRGREKLFFGSGTQLSVL.

The CDR3 bases are TGTGCCAGCAGCTTAGTACGGTGGGAGACCGGGGAGCTGTTTTTT. Its protein is CASSLVRWETGELFF. V gene TRBV7-8 combines with J gene TRBJ2-2; tentative D call: TRBD2 (5 bases). CDR1 and CDR2 from the germline V gene are SGHVS and FQNEAQ. Between the trimmed V and J ends, which lost 1 base and 5 bases, there was a span of 11 bases. CDR3 size: 15 residues.

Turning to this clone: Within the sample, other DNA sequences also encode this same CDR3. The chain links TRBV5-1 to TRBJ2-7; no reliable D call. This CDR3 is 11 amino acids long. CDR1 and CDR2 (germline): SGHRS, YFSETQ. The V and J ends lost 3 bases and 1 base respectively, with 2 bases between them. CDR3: CASSSSYEQYF. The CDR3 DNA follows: TGCGCCAGCAGCTCTTCCTACGAGCAGTACTTC.

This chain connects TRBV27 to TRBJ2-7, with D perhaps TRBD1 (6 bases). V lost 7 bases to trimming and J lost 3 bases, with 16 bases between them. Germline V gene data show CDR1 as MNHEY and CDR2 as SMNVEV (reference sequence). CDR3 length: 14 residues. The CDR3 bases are TGTGCCAGCATGAACAGGGAAGTCCACTACGAGCAGTACTTC. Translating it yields CASMNREVHYEQYF.

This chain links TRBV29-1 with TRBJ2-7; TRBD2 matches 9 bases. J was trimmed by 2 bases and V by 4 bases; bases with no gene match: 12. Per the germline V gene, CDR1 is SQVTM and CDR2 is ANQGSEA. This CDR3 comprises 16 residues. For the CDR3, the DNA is TGCAGCGTTGTGTTATTTGGGACTAGCCTAGCCTACGAGCAGTACTTC. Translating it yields CSVVLFGTSLAYEQYF.

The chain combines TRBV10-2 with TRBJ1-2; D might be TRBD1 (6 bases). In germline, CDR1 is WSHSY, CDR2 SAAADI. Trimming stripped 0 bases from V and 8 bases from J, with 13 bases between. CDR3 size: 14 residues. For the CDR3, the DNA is TGCGCCAGCAGTGAGTCGTTGGGGGCGCAAGGCTACACCTTC. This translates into CASSESLGAQGYTF.

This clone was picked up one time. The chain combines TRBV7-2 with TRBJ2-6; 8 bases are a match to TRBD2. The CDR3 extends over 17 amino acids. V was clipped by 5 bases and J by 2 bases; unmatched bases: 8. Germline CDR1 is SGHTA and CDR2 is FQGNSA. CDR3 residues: CASSKESGSPGANVLTF. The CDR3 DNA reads TGTGCCAGCAGCAAAGAGAGCGGGAGTCCTGGGGCCAACGTCCTGACTTTC.

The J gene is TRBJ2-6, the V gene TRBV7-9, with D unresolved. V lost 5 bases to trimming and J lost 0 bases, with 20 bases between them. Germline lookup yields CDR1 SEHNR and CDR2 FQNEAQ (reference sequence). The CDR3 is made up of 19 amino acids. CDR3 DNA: TGTGCCAGCAGCCCCGAGGTGAGTGGGTTACACTCTGGGGCCAACGTCCTGACTTTC. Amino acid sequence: CASSPEVSGLHSGANVLTF.

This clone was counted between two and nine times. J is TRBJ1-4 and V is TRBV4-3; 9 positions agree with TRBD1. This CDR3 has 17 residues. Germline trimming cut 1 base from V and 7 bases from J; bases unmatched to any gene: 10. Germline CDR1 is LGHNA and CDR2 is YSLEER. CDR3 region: CASSQAIPGQGAEKLFF. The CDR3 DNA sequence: TGCGCCAGCAGCCAAGCGATCCCGGGACAGGGCGCTGAAAAACTGTTTTTT.

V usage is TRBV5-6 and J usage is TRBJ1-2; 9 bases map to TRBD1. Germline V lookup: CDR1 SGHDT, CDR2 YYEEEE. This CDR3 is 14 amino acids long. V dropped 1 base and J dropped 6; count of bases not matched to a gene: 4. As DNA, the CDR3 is TGTGCCAGCAGCTTGTGGGACAGGGAGGATGGCTACACCTTC. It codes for CASSLWDREDGYTF.

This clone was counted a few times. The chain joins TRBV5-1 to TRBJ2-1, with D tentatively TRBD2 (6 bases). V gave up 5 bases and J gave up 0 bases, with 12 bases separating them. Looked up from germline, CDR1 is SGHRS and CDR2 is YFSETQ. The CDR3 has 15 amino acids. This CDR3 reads CASRKSGLSYNEQFF. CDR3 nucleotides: TGCGCCAGCAGGAAATCGGGACTCTCCTACAATGAGCAGTTCTTC.

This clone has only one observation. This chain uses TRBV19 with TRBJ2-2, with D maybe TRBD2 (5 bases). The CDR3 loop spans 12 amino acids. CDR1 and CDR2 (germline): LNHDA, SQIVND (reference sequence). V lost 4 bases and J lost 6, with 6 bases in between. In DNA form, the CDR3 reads TGTGCCAGTAGTACGAGGGCCGGGGAGCTGTTTTTT. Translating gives CASSTRAGELFF.

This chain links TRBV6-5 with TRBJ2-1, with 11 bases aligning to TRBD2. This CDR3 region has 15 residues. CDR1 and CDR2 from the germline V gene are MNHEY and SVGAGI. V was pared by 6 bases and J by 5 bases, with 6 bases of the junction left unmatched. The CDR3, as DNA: TGTGCCAGCAGGCTAGCGGGAGGTGTCCACAATGAGCAGTTCTTC. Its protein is CASRLAGGVHNEQFF.

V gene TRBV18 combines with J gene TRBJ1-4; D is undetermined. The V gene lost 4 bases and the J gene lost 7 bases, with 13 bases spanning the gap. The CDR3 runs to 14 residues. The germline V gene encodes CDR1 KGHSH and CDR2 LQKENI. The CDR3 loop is CASSHPEGSEKLFF. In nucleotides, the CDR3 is TGTGCCAGCTCACATCCGGAGGGTAGTGAAAAACTGTTTTTT. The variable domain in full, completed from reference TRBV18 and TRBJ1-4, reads NAGVMQNPRHLVRRRGQEARLRCSPMKGHSHVYWYRQLPEEGLKFMVYLQKENIIDESGMPKERFSAEFPKEGPSILRIQQVVRGDSAAYFCASSHPEGSEKLFFGSGTQLSVL.

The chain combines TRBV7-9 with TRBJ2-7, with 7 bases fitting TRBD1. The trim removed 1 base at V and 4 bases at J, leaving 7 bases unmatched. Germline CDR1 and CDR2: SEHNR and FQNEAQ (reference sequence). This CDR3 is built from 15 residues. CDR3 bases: TGTGCCAGCAGCTTAGGACAGGGTGAGTGGTACGAGCAGTACTTC. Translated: CASSLGQGEWYEQYF. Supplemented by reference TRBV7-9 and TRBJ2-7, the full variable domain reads DTGVSQNPRHKITKRGQNVTFRCDPISEHNRLYWYRQTLGQGPEFLTYFQNEAQLEKSRLLSDRFSAERPKGSFSTLEIQRTEQGDSAMYLCASSLGQGEWYEQYFGPGTRLTVT.